Below are 25 T cell receptor beta chains sequenced from a single sample in a study of shared clonotypes between healthy human individuals. Using immunoSEQ multiplex PCR, the repertoire was profiled, and TCRdb retains in-frame clones only, with some absent. The table shows 2 million to 3 million clones, with about 92% occurring only once. The sequenced material came from naive CD4+ T cells sorted from blood. Subset noted: CD45RA+ positively selected. Every receptor here comes from a man aged 18 to 30 in good health.

V is TRBV23-1 and J is TRBJ2-3; D perhaps matches TRBD2 (6 bases). TRBV23-1 is labeled an ORF, and its function is uncertain. The CDR3 covers 14 residues. Trimming shortened V by 4 bases and J by 1 base, and 9 bases separated the two germline ends. CDR3 nucleotides: TGCGCCAGCAGTCTGGGACTTCGCACAGATACGCAGTATTTT. This translates into CASSLGLRTDTQYF.

For this clone: Relative to the germline gene, one junction end is altered; a read error may explain this. This chain joins TRBV2 and TRBJ2-1; TRBD2 aligns across 12 bases. Germline CDR1 reads SNHLY; CDR2 reads FYNNEI. The CDR3 runs to 19 residues. The CDR3 is CASREGGLAGISSYNEQFF. CDR3 bases: TGTGCCAGCAGGGAAGGTGGACTAGCGGGGATCAGCTCCTACAATGAGCAGTTCTTC.

The chain employs TRBV27 and TRBJ1-4; maybe TRBD1 (5 bases). V was trimmed by 5 bases and J by 5 bases, leaving 15 bases between them. CDR3 length equals 15 residues. Germline CDR1 is MNHEY and CDR2 is SMNVEV (reference sequence). This chain's CDR3 is CASSPEQGWNEKLFF. The CDR3, as DNA: TGTGCCAGCAGTCCAGAGCAGGGCTGGAATGAAAAACTGTTTTTT.

There are a few counts of this clone. The rearrangement links TRBV19 to TRBJ1-1, with D perhaps matching TRBD1 (5 bases). The CDR3 covers 18 residues. Germline CDR1 and CDR2: LNHDA and SQIVND (reference sequence). The V gene lost 10 bases and the J gene lost 0 bases, with 27 bases spanning the gap. CDR3 in DNA: TGTGCCACCCGACGGGGGAGCCTCAGGACTACAATGAACACTGAAGCTTTCTTT. It codes for CATRRGSLRTTMNTEAFF.

The chain joins TRBV14 to TRBJ2-3, with D unclear. Germline loops: CDR1 SGHDN, CDR2 FVKESK. The length of the CDR3 is 13 residues. Trimming took 6 bases from V and 4 from J, leaving 11 bases between them. CDR3 amino acids: CASSRWTADTQYF. CDR3 bases: TGTGCCAGCAGTCGATGGACGGCAGATACGCAGTATTTT.

This chain uses TRBV29-1 with TRBJ1-1; D is ambiguous. The V gene's germline CDR1 is SQVTM and CDR2 ANQGSEA. This CDR3 comprises 11 residues. V lost 7 bases to trimming and J lost 6 bases, with 12 bases between them. The CDR3 coding sequence is TGCAGCGCATCGGTACGAGCTGAAGCTTTCTTT. Translating gives CSASVRAEAFF.

V and J are TRBV10-2 and TRBJ1-1; D gene uncertain. V was shortened by 6 bases and J by 8 bases, with 10 bases between the two germline ends. This CDR3 is 11 amino acids long. Germline CDR1 WSHSY, CDR2 SAAADI. The CDR3 loop is CASSFSLEAFF. The CDR3 DNA reads TGCGCCAGCAGCTTCAGCCTAGAAGCTTTCTTT.

The chain is built from TRBV6-1 and TRBJ2-6; D not resolved. Germline CDR1 reads MNHNS; CDR2 reads SASEGT. V dropped 7 bases and J dropped 0 bases, with 10 bases sitting between them. The CDR3 runs to 15 residues. The CDR3 reads CASNPSASGANVLTF. CDR3 coding DNA: TGTGCCAGCAATCCCTCCGCCTCTGGGGCCAACGTCCTGACTTTC.

The CDR3 DNA follows: TGCAGCGTTGCCCTTCCTAGGCGGGGGGTTACCTACGAGCAGTACTTC. As protein: CSVALPRRGVTYEQYF. The chain recombines TRBV29-1 with TRBJ2-7; 8 nucleotides match TRBD2. J lost 2 bases, V lost 4 bases, and 13 bases had no gene match. Per germline, CDR1 SQVTM and CDR2 ANQGSEA. This CDR3 has 16 amino acids.

This chain links TRBV10-3 with TRBJ2-7, with 11 bases aligning to TRBD2. The CDR3 runs 12 residues. The ends lost 11 bases at V and 4 bases at J; junction bases unmatched: 4. Germline V gene lookup returns CDR1 ENHRY and CDR2 SYGVKD. The chain's CDR3 is CASRLAGYEQYF. In DNA, the CDR3 is TGTGCCTCCAGACTAGCGGGGTACGAGCAGTACTTC.

The chain carries TRBV2 and TRBJ1-3; D unclear. V was pared by 2 bases and J by 2 bases, with 7 bases between. Germline CDR1 is SNHLY and CDR2 is FYNNEI. This CDR3 comprises 14 residues. The CDR3 nucleotides are TGTGCCAGCAGTGAATCGGGCCCTGGAAACACCATATATTTT. Translation: CASSESGPGNTIYF.

This sequence joins TRBV7-2 and TRBJ2-1; D is possibly TRBD1 (6 bases). The CDR3 totals 19 residues. Trimming cost V 1 base and J 8 bases, with 27 bases left between them. CDR1 is SGHTA and CDR2 is FQGNSA in the germline V gene. CDR3 protein: CASSLVARGWGPRGHEQFF. CDR3 DNA: TGTGCCAGCAGCTTAGTTGCCCGAGGTTGGGGGCCCCGCGGGCATGAGCAGTTCTTC. Full variable domain (missing parts from reference TRBV7-2 and TRBJ2-1): GAGVSQSPSNKVTEKGKDVELRCDPISGHTALYWYRQSLGQGLEFLIYFQGNSAPDKSGLPSDRFSAERTGGSVSTLTIQRTQQEDSAVYLCASSLVARGWGPRGHEQFFGPGTRLTVL.

V usage is TRBV7-8 and J usage is TRBJ2-1; 10 bases fit TRBD2. CDR1 is SGHVS, CDR2 FQNEAQ, per germline. The CDR3 sequence is 15 residues long. The J segment lost 3 bases and the V segment lost 3 bases, leaving 2 bases of the junction unmatched. CDR3 DNA sequence: TGTGCCAGCAGCTTGTCTAGCGGGAGCTACAATGAGCAGTTCTTC. It specifies CASSLSSGSYNEQFF.

The rearrangement links TRBV4-3 to TRBJ1-3; D is uncertain. CDR1 LGHNA and CDR2 YSLEER come from the germline V gene. Trimming left V 0 bases short and J 9 bases short, with 12 bases between. This CDR3 is built from 14 residues. The CDR3: CASSQEPEGGTIYF. In DNA, the CDR3 is TGCGCCAGCAGCCAAGAACCCGAGGGAGGCACCATATATTTT.

The rearrangement links TRBV9 to TRBJ2-1, with a tentative D call TRBD2 (6 bases). The germline V gene encodes CDR1 SGDLS and CDR2 YYNGEE. V lost 3 bases, J lost 5 bases, and 21 bases lay in between. The CDR3 has 17 residues. CDR3: CASSGVPRGMVDNEQFF. The CDR3 region has the DNA TGTGCCAGCAGCGGTGTCCCCCGCGGGATGGTCGACAATGAGCAGTTCTTC.

The J gene is TRBJ1-2, the V gene TRBV28; maybe TRBD1 (5 bases). Trimming cost V 7 bases and J 4 bases, with 13 bases left between them. The CDR3 loop spans 13 amino acids. CDR1 and CDR2 from the germline V gene are MDHEN and SYDVKM. CDR3 DNA sequence: TGTGCCAGCAAGGTGGCAGGGCCCTATGGCTACACCTTC. This encodes CASKVAGPYGYTF.

The CDR3: CASSYILGTSSYEQYF. The CDR3 region has the DNA TGTGCCAGCAGTTATATATTGGGGACTAGTTCATACGAGCAGTACTTC. V gene TRBV6-5 combines with J gene TRBJ2-7; 8 bases map to TRBD2. The CDR3 loop spans 16 amino acids. Trimming at V came to 3 bases and at J to 4 bases, leaving 11 bases not matched to a gene. Germline assignment: CDR1 MNHEY and CDR2 SVGAGI.

About this clone: As the CDR3 is not closed by the conserved phenylalanine or tryptophan, this likely results from a read error. Because the CDR3's place on the DNA is in doubt, the DNA is left out and the CDR3 is given as listed by TCRdb. V and J are TRBV7-2 and TRBJ2-7; the table gives TRBD1 as D, unverified against the DNA. The CDR3 is 11 residues long, counting both termini. Germline V gene data show CDR1 as SGHTA and CDR2 as FQGNSA. This CDR3 is CASSGTGTPHL.

The chain links TRBV23-1 to TRBJ1-5; D is possibly TRBD1 (5 bases). TRBV23-1 is an ORF; its function is uncertain. The CDR3 totals 14 residues. The V end was cut by 4 bases, the J end by 4 bases, with 11 bases between. The CDR3 loop is CASSRAGRNQPQHF. CDR3 DNA sequence: TGCGCCAGCAGTCGGGCAGGGCGTAATCAGCCCCAGCATTTT.

The chain's CDR3 is CASISGREAFF. Here the CDR3 DNA reads TGCGCCAGCATCTCCGGGCGTGAAGCTTTCTTT. This chain links TRBV10-2 with TRBJ1-1; no definite D call. Germline V lookup: CDR1 WSHSY, CDR2 SAAADI. This CDR3 comprises 11 residues. With 7 bases removed from V and 7 bases from J, the gap between germline ends came to 10 bases.

Concerning this clone: Other nucleotide sequences from this sample produce the same CDR3. The rearrangement joins TRBV18 to TRBJ1-3; D ambiguous. The ends were cut back, 1 base at V and 0 bases at J, with 4 bases in the middle. CDR3 size: 14 residues. The germline gives CDR1 KGHSH, CDR2 LQKENI. The CDR3 loop is CASSPRDSGNTIYF. The CDR3 DNA is TGTGCCAGCTCACCACGCGACTCTGGAAACACCATATATTTT.

The sample holds one count of this clone. The J gene is TRBJ1-4, the V gene TRBV27; TRBD1 matches 8 bases. Germline V gene lookup returns CDR1 MNHEY and CDR2 SMNVEV (reference sequence). The trim removed 5 bases at V and 8 bases at J, leaving 7 bases unmatched. This CDR3 is built from 14 residues. CDR3 sequence: CASSPGQGWEKLFF. The CDR3 DNA sequence: TGTGCCAGCAGTCCTGGACAGGGCTGGGAAAAACTGTTTTTT.

The gene calls are TRBV6-5 and TRBJ2-1, with TRBD1 identical over 7 bases. The CDR3 is made up of 14 amino acids. The germline CDR1 and CDR2 sequences are MNHEY and SVGAGI. The junction had 9 bases not matched to a gene; V was cut back by 5 bases and J by 8 bases. CDR3 in amino acids: CASSRQGVRDEQFF. CDR3 coding DNA: TGTGCCAGCAGTAGGCAGGGGGTGAGAGATGAGCAGTTCTTC.

The chain carries TRBV30 and TRBJ2-7; D is perhaps TRBD2 (7 bases). The CDR3 contains 15 residues. Trimming stripped 0 bases from V and 2 bases from J, with 14 bases between. Germline assignment: CDR1 GTSNPN and CDR2 SVGIG (reference sequence). The CDR3 DNA reads TGTGCCTGGAGTGTACCGGGGGGCCTCCCCTACGAGCAGTACTTC. Protein: CAWSVPGGLPYEQYF.

This sequence joins TRBV28 and TRBJ1-3; D possibly corresponds to TRBD1 (5 bases). Germline lookup yields CDR1 MDHEN and CDR2 SYDVKM. Between the trimmed V and J ends, which lost 8 bases and 0 bases, there was a span of 8 bases. The CDR3 covers 13 residues. As DNA, the CDR3 is TGTGCCAGCCCAGACAGCTCTGGAAACACCATATATTTT. Translating gives CASPDSSGNTIYF.